What follows are 3 T cell receptor beta chains derived from one specimen sequenced in a study of CD8+ T cells in alopecia areata. Following RNA extraction, reverse transcription yielded cDNA that acted as the sequencing template. The assay was immunoSEQ multiplex PCR, and TCRdb's table has in-frame clones only and misses some. The sample shows about 110,000 clones, approximately 59% of them seen only once. Material: CD8+ T cells sorted from blood. The receptors come from a human donor in good health.

The rearrangement links TRBV29-1 to TRBJ1-3; D might be TRBD1 (6 bases). Germline V gene data show CDR1 as SQVTM and CDR2 as ANQGSEA. The length of the CDR3 is 13 residues. V was clipped by 7 bases and J by 0 bases, with 10 bases between them. Here the CDR3 reads CSAQGNSGNTIYF. The CDR3 coding sequence is TGCAGCGCACAGGGCAACTCTGGAAACACCATATATTTT. Full variable domain (outside the CDR3, taken from reference TRBV29-1 and TRBJ1-3): SAVISQKPSRDICQRGTSLTIQCQVDSQVTMMFWYRQQPGQSLTLIATANQGSEATYESGFVIDKFPISRPNLTFSTLTVSNMSPEDSSIYLCSAQGNSGNTIYFGEGSWLTVV.

This sequence joins TRBV28 and TRBJ1-5; the D gene is possibly TRBD1 (5 bases). Germline V gene lookup returns CDR1 MDHEN and CDR2 SYDVKM. CDR3 length equals 19 residues. With 3 bases removed from V and 0 bases from J, the gap between germline ends came to 21 bases. This CDR3 is CASSFWGTITENSNQPQHF. The CDR3 DNA sequence: TGTGCCAGCAGTTTTTGGGGGACCATAACAGAGAATAGCAATCAGCCCCAGCATTTT.

V and J are TRBV4-3 and TRBJ2-5; 9 bases are shared with TRBD1. V was pared by 2 bases and J by 2 bases, with 3 bases of the junction left unmatched. This CDR3 has 15 residues. Germline V gene sequence: CDR1 LGHNA, CDR2 YSLEER. The CDR3 sequence is CASSQIGQGQETQYF. CDR3 nucleotides: TGCGCCAGCAGCCAAATCGGACAGGGGCAAGAGACCCAGTACTTC.